This T cell receptor (beta chain) appears in the sequencing data of a study of blood T cell repertoires in COVID-19. Study overall: Whether acute or convalescent, the COVID-19 samples came from the United States, Italy and Spain. In each case, the material was cDNA or gDNA derived from T cells, B-cell-depleted T cells, or PBMCs.

Study processing details: The authors estimated nucleated cell counts from reference gene primer amplification. Sequencing was performed with immunoSEQ multiplex PCR; in TCRdb, only in-frame clones are kept and a portion is missing. V and J calls and clone size are copied from that table; D and trimming were computed from the DNA. The repertoire holds 70,000 to 85,000 clones, around 80% seen once, with less than 11% in the top ten. The origin of this receptor is a man aged 55 to 70 with acute or convalescent COVID-19. The sample consisted of peripheral blood.

CDR3 residues: CASSYPGTGSNTEAFF. Here the CDR3 DNA reads TGTGCCAGCAGCTATCCCGGGACAGGGTCGAACACTGAAGCTTTCTTT. The chain recombines TRBV7-2 with TRBJ1-1, with 9 nucleotides matching TRBD1. Trimming took 4 bases from V and 1 from J; bases not matched to a gene: 7. There are 16 residues in the CDR3. CDR1 and CDR2 from the germline V gene are SGHTA and FQGNSA.